Below are 15 T cell receptor beta chains sequenced from a single sample in a study of graft-versus-host responses after intestinal transplantation. The table came from immunoSEQ multiplex PCR; TCRdb's copy has only in-frame clones and leaves some out. The sample records fewer than 130,000 clones, around 95% being singletons. These receptors lack a known antigen. The sample consisted of unstimulated CD8+ T cells sorted from spleen or lymph node cells, taken before intestinal transplant. These receptors were collected from a human donor who received an intestinal transplant.

CDR3 amino acids: CASSYRDRPYEQYF. CDR3 bases: TGTGCCAGCAGCTACCGGGACAGACCTTACGAGCAGTACTTC. The V and J genes are TRBV6-8 and TRBJ2-7, with 7 positions matching TRBD1. The germline gives CDR1 MNHGY, CDR2 SAAAGT. The CDR3 spans 14 residues. V shed 6 bases, J shed 4 bases, and the junction held 9 bases outside the gene matches.

The J gene is TRBJ1-1, the V gene TRBV7-9; weak D call: TRBD1 (5 bases). CDR3 length: 17 amino acids. CDR1 SEHNR and CDR2 FQNEAQ come from the germline V gene (reference sequence). Between the trimmed V and J ends, which lost 2 bases and 1 base, there was a span of 17 bases. The DNA of the CDR3 is TGTGCCAGCAGCTTACTATCCACGGGGCATCCGAACACTGAAGCTTTCTTT. It encodes CASSLLSTGHPNTEAFF.

V is TRBV27 and J is TRBJ1-2, with D perhaps matching TRBD1 (5 bases). Germline CDR1 and CDR2: MNHEY and SMNVEV (reference sequence). V gave up 3 bases and J gave up 7 bases, with 15 bases separating them. This CDR3 region has 14 residues. CDR3: CASSLGRTGGGYTF. In nucleotides, the CDR3 is TGTGCCAGCAGTTTGGGTAGAACGGGGGGTGGCTACACCTTC.

The CDR3 sequence is CASRGGNEDTQYF. The CDR3 coding sequence is TGCGCCAGCAGGGGCGGGAATGAAGATACGCAGTATTTT. The chain is built from TRBV4-1 and TRBJ2-3; D possibly corresponds to TRBD2 (6 bases). The CDR3 covers 13 residues. The germline CDR1 and CDR2 sequences are MGHRA and YSYEKL. The V end was cut by 6 bases, the J end by 5 bases, with 12 bases between.

CDR3 bases: TGCGCCAGCAGCTGGATGACAGGCTCTTCCTACGAGCAGTACTTC. Its protein product is CASSWMTGSSYEQYF. The chain carries TRBV5-1 and TRBJ2-7; maybe TRBD1 (6 bases). Germline V gene sequence: CDR1 SGHRS, CDR2 YFSETQ. CDR3 length equals 15 residues. Trimming cost V 3 bases and J 1 base, with 14 bases left between them. Using reference TRBV5-1 and TRBJ2-7 for the parts outside the CDR3, the full variable domain is KAGVTQTPRYLIKTRGQQVTLSCSPISGHRSVSWYQQTPGQGLQFLFEYFSETQRNKGNFPGRFSGRQFSNSRSEMNVSTLELGDSALYLCASSWMTGSSYEQYFGPGTRLTVT.

Only a few counts were recorded for this clone. V and J are TRBV7-9 and TRBJ1-4; D unresolved. The V and J ends lost 3 bases and 13 bases respectively, with 12 bases between them. The CDR3 extends over 12 amino acids. CDR1 and CDR2 (germline): SEHNR, FQNEAQ (reference sequence). CDR3 in amino acids: CASSFDGSGLFF. CDR3 sequence (DNA): TGTGCCAGCAGCTTTGATGGCTCGGGACTGTTTTTT.

V usage is TRBV7-3 and J usage is TRBJ2-1, with D possibly TRBD1 on 5 matching bases. This CDR3 contains 13 residues. Germline V gene data show CDR1 as SGHTA and CDR2 as FQGTGA. Trimming pared 1 base from V and 8 bases from J, leaving 9 bases between. The CDR3 DNA follows: TGTGCCAGCAGCTTAAAGGGGATGGATGAGCAGTTCTTC. It yields the protein CASSLKGMDEQFF.

The V gene is TRBV19, the J gene TRBJ2-7, with 9 bases identical to TRBD2. V lost 0 bases and J lost 1; bases outside the gene matches: 4. This CDR3 has 16 amino acids. The germline V gene has CDR1 LNHDA and CDR2 SQIVND (reference sequence). DNA for the CDR3: TGTGCCAGTAGTATAGACTCTAGCGGGACTTCCTACGAGCAGTACTTC. Translating gives CASSIDSSGTSYEQYF.

The chain combines TRBV6-5 with TRBJ2-7; D call uncertain. The CDR3 is 12 residues long. Germline V lookup: CDR1 MNHEY, CDR2 SVGAGI. V lost 8 bases and J lost 6, with 14 bases in between. CDR3 DNA: TGTGCCAGCGGGCCAGGTTTTCGCGAGCAGTACTTC. Translating it yields CASGPGFREQYF.

The CDR3: CASSPLRSWSAGAYEQYF. The CDR3 coding sequence is TGTGCCAGCAGTCCACTTCGGTCCTGGTCGGCCGGCGCCTACGAGCAGTACTTC. The chain recombines TRBV2 with TRBJ2-7; D gene ambiguous. Germline values: CDR1 SNHLY, CDR2 FYNNEI. Trimming removed 5 bases from V and 2 bases from J, with 25 bases in between. The CDR3 is made up of 18 amino acids.

The chain recombines TRBV11-1 with TRBJ1-1; 8 bases fit TRBD1. CDR3 size: 15 residues. Germline V gene sequence: CDR1 SGHAT, CDR2 FQDESV (reference sequence). The trim removed 3 bases at V and 4 bases at J, leaving 7 bases unmatched. CDR3 bases: TGTGCCAGCAGCTTGGACAGGGCAGGGCGCACTGAAGCTTTCTTT. It codes for CASSLDRAGRTEAFF.

The rearrangement joins TRBV28 to TRBJ2-7, with 7 bases fitting TRBD1. V shed 3 bases and J 1 base; nucleotides not matched to a gene: 12. CDR3 length equals 17 residues. Germline V gene data show CDR1 as MDHEN and CDR2 as SYDVKM. CDR3 in DNA: TGTGCCAGCAGTTTCCCCTTTACAGGGGAGCCATCCTACGAGCAGTACTTC. Encoded protein: CASSFPFTGEPSYEQYF.

The chain joins TRBV18 to TRBJ2-3, with 9 bases matching TRBD1. There are 16 residues in the CDR3. Trimming cost V 3 bases and J 5 bases; bases outside gene matches: 9. The germline V gene has CDR1 KGHSH and CDR2 LQKENI. For the CDR3, the DNA is TGTGCCAGCTCACCCCGGGGACAGGGCTTAGGAGATACGCAGTATTTT. Its translation is CASSPRGQGLGDTQYF.

V is TRBV5-4 and J is TRBJ2-1; D may match TRBD1 or TRBD2 (5 bases each). CDR1 is SGHNT, CDR2 YYREEE, per germline (reference sequence). This CDR3 region has 18 residues. Deletions cut 4 bases from V and 7 bases from J, with 27 bases between. The CDR3 sequence is CASSHPNSGPRQGNEQFF. Here the CDR3 DNA reads TGTGCCAGCAGCCATCCTAATTCGGGGCCCCGTCAAGGGAATGAGCAGTTCTTC.

The chain links TRBV2 to TRBJ2-1, with TRBD2 identical over 13 bases. CDR1 is SNHLY and CDR2 is FYNNEI in the germline V gene. The CDR3 consists of 16 residues. Trimming at V came to 3 bases and at J to 10 bases, leaving 9 bases not matched to a gene. CDR3: CASSDGTSGRAGEQFF. Written as DNA, the CDR3 is TGTGCCAGCAGTGATGGTACTAGCGGGAGGGCCGGGGAGCAGTTCTTC.